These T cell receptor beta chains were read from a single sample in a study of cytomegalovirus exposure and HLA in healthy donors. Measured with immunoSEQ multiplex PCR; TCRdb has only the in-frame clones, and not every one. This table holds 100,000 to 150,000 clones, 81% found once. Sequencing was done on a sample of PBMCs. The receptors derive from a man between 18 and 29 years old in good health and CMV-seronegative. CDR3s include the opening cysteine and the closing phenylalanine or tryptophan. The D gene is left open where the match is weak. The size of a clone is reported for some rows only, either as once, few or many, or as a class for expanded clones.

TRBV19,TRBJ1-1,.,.,CASSIRGRMNTEAFF
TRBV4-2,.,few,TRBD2,CASSQIAGGPDEQYF
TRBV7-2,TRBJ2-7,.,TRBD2,CASSLVAGLLSYEQYF
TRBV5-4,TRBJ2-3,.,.,CASSLPRDFTDTQYF
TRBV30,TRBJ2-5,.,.,CACSQGTEQTQYF
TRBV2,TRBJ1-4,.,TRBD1,CASVFRDRGEKLFF
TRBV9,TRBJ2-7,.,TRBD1,CASSARQGLNEQYF
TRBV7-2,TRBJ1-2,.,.,CASSLPGPYYGYTF
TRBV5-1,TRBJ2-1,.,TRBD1,CASSPEAWTGNLNEQFF
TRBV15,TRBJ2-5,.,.,CATSRDLQETQYF
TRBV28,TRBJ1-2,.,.,CASTSTGLTYGYTF
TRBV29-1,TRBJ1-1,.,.,CSVEGLTEAFF
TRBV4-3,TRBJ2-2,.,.,CASSQEVQFTGELFF
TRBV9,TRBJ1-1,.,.,CASSRDSLGGAFF
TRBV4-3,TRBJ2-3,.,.,CASSLRQHTDTQYF
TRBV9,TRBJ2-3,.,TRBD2,CASSRRTSGPTDTQYF
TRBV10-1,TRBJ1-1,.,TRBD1,CASSSPGGTEAFF
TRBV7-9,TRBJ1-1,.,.,CASSIGTANTEAFF
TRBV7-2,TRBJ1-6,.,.,CASSPFGGEPLHF
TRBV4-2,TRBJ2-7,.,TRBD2,CASSHLGTSGYEQYF
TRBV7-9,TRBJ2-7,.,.,CASRPNRGGHPFEQYF
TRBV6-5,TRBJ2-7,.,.,CASSLGQSSYEQYF
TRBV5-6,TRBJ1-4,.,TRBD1,CASSFGRGHEKLFF
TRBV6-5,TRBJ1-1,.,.,CASRGTNTEAFF
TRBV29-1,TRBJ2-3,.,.,CSVEESGASTQYF
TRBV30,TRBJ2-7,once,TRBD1,CAWSHGQGYEQYF
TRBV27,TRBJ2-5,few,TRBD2,CASSFIGSSGGAGTQYF
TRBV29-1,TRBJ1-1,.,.,CSVRRVMNTEAFF
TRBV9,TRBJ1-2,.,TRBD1,CASTGTGARDGYTF
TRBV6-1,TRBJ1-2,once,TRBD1,CASSESPRQGSYGYTF
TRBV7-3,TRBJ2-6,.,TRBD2,CASSLGSGGSGANVLTF
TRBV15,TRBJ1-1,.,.,CATSRANRKGTEAFF
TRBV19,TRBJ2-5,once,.,CASSIEGGRRETQYF
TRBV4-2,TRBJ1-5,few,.,CASSQDWAGSMQPQHF
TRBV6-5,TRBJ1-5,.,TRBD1,CASSSRQGASQPQHF
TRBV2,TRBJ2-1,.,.,CASSMDREGEQFF
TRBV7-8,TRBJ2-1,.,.,CASSLTVLEQFF
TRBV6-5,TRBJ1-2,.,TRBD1,CASSSPPGTDGYTF
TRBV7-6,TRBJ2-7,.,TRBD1,CASSPGTGLPHEQYF
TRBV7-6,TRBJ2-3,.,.,CASSLGTSTDTQYF
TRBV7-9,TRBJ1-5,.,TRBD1,CASSDDRGPRGQPQHF
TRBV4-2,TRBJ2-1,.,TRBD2,CASTNPLAGGVSNEQFF
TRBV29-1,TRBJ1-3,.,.,CSAPSSYGNTIYF
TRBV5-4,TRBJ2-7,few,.,CASTGPSSYEQYF
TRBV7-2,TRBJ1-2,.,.,CASIVGGGWGYTF
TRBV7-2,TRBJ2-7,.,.,CASSLVAGSTEQYF
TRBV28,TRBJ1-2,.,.,CASSLLSRTQDGYTF
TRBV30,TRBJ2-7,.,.,CAWSVRSGHEQYF
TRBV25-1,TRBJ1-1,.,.,CASREPGRDAFF
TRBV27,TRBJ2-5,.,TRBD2,CASSFQRGRGETQYF
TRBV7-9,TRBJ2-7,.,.,CASSFLDGFSYEQYF
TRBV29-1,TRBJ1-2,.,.,CSVEARGWGYTF
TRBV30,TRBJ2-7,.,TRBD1,CAVRGGFKDEQYF
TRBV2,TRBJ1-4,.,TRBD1,CASSEAGGRTNEKLFF
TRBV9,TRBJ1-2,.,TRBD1,CASSVEGQGAWWGYTF
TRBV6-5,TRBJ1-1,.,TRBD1,CASRPGQMNTEAFF
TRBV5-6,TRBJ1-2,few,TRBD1,CASSLDRDLYGYTF
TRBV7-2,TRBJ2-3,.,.,CASSFGLGGTDTQYF
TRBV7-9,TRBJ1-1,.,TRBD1,CASSFIQGAGTEAFF